This TCR beta chain stems from a study of molecular identifiers for immune sequencing clone quantification. On the study more broadly: Four portions were sequenced after RNA from roughly 18,000 or 92,000 naive CD8 cells was split five ways in replicates. Study-level results: Whereas naive cells kept under 1% of molecules in clones above 20 RNA copies, such clones held over 98% in effectors.

Libraries of bulk TCR were made by previously described methods (with listed TCR primers). TCRdb used MiXCR to reprocess the PCR reads, holding one entry per CDR3 protein. The sample records about 640,000 distinct CDR3 sequences, around 20% being singletons. The CDR3 is 14 residues long. V was pared by 2 bases and J by 4 bases, with 12 bases between. CDR1 SGHDT and CDR2 YYEEEE come from the germline V gene. This clonotype was observed many times. Its antigen is unidentified. Sequenced input: naive CD8+ T cells from blood, with Jurkat cell RNA spiked in. As to subset: FACS-sorted CD8+CD4-CCR7+CD45RA+ naive T cells. The receptor comes from a human donor in good health. Some libraries in this study had Jurkat cell RNA spiked in. V gene TRBV5-6 combines with J gene TRBJ2-5; no firm D call. The CDR3 DNA follows: TGTGCCAGCAGCTTAACCGAGTTAGCAGAGACCCAGTACTTC. Translated, it gives CASSLTELAETQYF.